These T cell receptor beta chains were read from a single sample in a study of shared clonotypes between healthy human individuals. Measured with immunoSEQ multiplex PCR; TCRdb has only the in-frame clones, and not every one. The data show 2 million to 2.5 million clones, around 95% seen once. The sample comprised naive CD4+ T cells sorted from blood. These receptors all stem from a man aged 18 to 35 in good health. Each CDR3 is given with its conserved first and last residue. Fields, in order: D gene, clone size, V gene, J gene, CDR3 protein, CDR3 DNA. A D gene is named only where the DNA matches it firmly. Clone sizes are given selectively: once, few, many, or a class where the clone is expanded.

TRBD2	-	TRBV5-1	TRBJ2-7	CASSERLAGGNEQYF	TGCGCCAGCAGCGAGAGACTAGCGGGGGGGAACGAGCAGTACTTC
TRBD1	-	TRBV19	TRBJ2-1	CASSPDRGYNEQFF	TGTGCCAGTAGTCCAGACAGGGGATACAATGAGCAGTTCTTC
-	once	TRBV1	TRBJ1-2	CTSSQDRGMDRSNYGYTF	TGCACCAGCAGCCAAGATCGGGGAATGGACAGATCTAACTATGGCTACACCTTC
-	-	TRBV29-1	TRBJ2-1	CSVEAGKQFF	TGCAGCGTTGAAGCAGGGAAGCAGTTCTTC
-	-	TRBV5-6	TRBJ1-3	CASSFDMSVANTIYF	TGTGCCAGCAGCTTTGACATGTCCGTCGCAAACACCATATATTTT
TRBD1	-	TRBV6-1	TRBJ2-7	CAGRDRGNPEQYF	TGTGCCGGCCGGGACAGGGGGAACCCAGAGCAGTACTTC
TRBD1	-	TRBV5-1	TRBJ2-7	CASSLAGGYTEQYF	TGCGCCAGCAGCTTGGCAGGGGGCTATACAGAGCAGTACTTC
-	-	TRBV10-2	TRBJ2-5	CASSESQVQETQYF	TGCGCCAGCAGTGAGTCACAGGTCCAAGAGACCCAGTACTTC
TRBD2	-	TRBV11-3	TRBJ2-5	CASSRKRGGQETQYF	TGTGCCAGCAGCAGAAAGCGGGGGGGTCAAGAGACCCAGTACTTC
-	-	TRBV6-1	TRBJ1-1	CASSSTGMNTEAFF	TGTGCCAGCAGTTCGACAGGAATGAACACTGAAGCTTTCTTT
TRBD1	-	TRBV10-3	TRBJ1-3	CASRIGGGEGNTIYF	TGTGCCTCCCGAATTGGAGGGGGCGAAGGAAACACCATATATTTT
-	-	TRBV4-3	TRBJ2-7	CASSQDGGASYEQYF	TGCGCCAGCAGCCAAGATGGGGGCGCCTCCTACGAGCAGTACTTC
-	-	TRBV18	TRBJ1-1	CASSPSRGAGGVRAFF	TGTGCCAGCTCACCCTCGAGGGGTGCGGGAGGAGTGAGGGCTTTCTTT
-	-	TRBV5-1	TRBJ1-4	CASTRRPGAASDVKLFF	TGCGCCAGCACCCGACGGCCAGGGGCCGCCTCGGATGTAAAACTGTTTTTT
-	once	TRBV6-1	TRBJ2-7	CASSEEGGDTYEQYF	TGTGCCAGCAGTGAGGAAGGCGGGGACACCTACGAGCAGTACTTC
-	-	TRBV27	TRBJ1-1	CASSLVPSISNTEAFF	TGTGCCAGCAGTTTAGTACCCTCTATATCTAACACTGAAGCTTTCTTT
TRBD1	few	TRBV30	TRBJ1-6	CAWSRDRSSSPLHF	TGTGCCTGGAGTCGGGACAGGAGCTCTTCACCCCTCCACTTT
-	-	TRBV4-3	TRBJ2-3	CASSPGLITDTQYF	TGCGCCAGCAGCCCGGGACTTATCACAGATACGCAGTATTTT
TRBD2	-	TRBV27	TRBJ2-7	CASSRGLAALPGEQYF	TGTGCCAGCAGTAGAGGACTAGCGGCCCTTCCAGGCGAGCAGTACTTC
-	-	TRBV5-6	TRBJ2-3	CASSSITGLDTQYF	TGTGCCAGCAGCTCGATTACAGGGCTGGATACGCAGTATTTT
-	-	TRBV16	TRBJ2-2	CASSQYALGTGELFF	TGTGCCAGCAGCCAATACGCCCTAGGCACCGGGGAGCTGTTTTTT
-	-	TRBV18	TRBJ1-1	CASSPTPWVNTEAFF	TGTGCCAGCTCACCTACCCCATGGGTGAACACTGAAGCTTTCTTT
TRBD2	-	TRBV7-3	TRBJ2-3	CASSATGLGAGDTQYF	TGTGCCAGCAGCGCGACGGGACTAGGGGCTGGAGATACGCAGTATTTT
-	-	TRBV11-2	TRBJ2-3	CASSLAQTGSKRDTQYF	TGTGCCAGCAGCTTAGCCCAGACAGGTAGTAAGAGGGATACGCAGTATTTT
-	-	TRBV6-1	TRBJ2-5	CASSPGQLSQETQYF	TGTGCCAGCAGTCCTGGGCAGTTAAGCCAAGAGACCCAGTACTTC
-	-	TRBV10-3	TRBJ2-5	CAISEVFKETQYF	TGTGCCATCAGTGAGGTCTTCAAAGAGACCCAGTACTTC
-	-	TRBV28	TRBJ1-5	CASGARIGWNQPQHF	TGTGCCAGCGGCGCTCGGATAGGGTGGAATCAGCCCCAGCATTTT
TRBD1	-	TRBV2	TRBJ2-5	CAIRRDRGTETQYF	TGTGCCATCCGAAGGGACAGGGGAACGGAGACCCAGTACTTC
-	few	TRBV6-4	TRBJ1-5	CASSCGMENSNQPQHF	TGTGCCAGCAGTTGCGGCATGGAGAATAGCAATCAGCCCCAGCATTTT
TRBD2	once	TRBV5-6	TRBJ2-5	CASSRETSGRISQETQYF	TGTGCCAGCAGCCGAGAGACTAGCGGGAGGATTTCCCAAGAGACCCAGTACTTC
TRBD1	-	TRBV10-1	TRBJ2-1	CASSADRVSSYNEQFF	TGCGCCAGCAGTGCGGACAGGGTTAGCTCCTACAATGAGCAGTTCTTC
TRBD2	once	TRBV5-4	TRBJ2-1	CASSSLAGDQYNEQFF	TGTGCCAGCAGCTCACTAGCGGGAGATCAATACAATGAGCAGTTCTTC
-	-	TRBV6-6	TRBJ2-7	CASSYSPAAGSPQYF	TGTGCCAGCAGTTACTCCCCCGCGGCAGGGTCCCCGCAGTACTTC
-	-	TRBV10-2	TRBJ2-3	CASSEQGFTDTQYF	TGCGCCAGCAGTGAGCAGGGGTTCACAGATACGCAGTATTTT
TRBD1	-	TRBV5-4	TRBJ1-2	CASSLDRGPGYTF	TGTGCCAGCAGCTTGGACAGGGGTCCTGGCTACACCTTC
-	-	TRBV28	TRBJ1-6	CASSLEGSSYNSPLHF	TGTGCCAGCAGTTTAGAGGGAAGCTCCTATAATTCACCCCTCCACTTT
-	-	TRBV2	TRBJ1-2	CASREWTSYGYTF	TGTGCCAGCAGAGAGTGGACCAGCTATGGCTACACCTTC
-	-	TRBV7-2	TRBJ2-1	CASSLGGESYNEQFF	TGTGCCAGCAGCCTCGGAGGCGAGTCCTACAATGAGCAGTTCTTC
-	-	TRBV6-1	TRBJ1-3	CASNLQSLSGNTIYF	TGTGCCAGCAACCTGCAGAGCCTCTCTGGAAACACCATATATTTT
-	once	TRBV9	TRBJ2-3	CASSAAISDTQYF	TGTGCCAGCAGCGCTGCGATTTCAGATACGCAGTATTTT
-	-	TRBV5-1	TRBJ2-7	CASSLRLGHEQYF	TGCGCCAGCAGCTTGAGGTTAGGCCACGAGCAGTACTTC
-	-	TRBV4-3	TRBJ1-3	CASSQEIPGNTIYF	TGCGCCAGCAGCCAAGAGATACCTGGAAACACCATATATTTT
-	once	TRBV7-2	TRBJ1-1	CASSPAVQNTEAFF	TGTGCCAGCAGCCCAGCGGTGCAAAACACTGAAGCTTTCTTT
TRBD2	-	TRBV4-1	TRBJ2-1	CASSQTLGTISFF	TGCGCCAGCAGCCAAACCCTCGGGACTATTTCGTTCTTC
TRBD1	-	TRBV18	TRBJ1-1	CASSLMGQGAVNTEAFF	TGTGCCAGCTCACTTATGGGACAGGGGGCGGTGAACACTGAAGCTTTCTTT
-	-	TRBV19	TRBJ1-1	CASRVRGLNTEAFF	TGTGCCAGTAGAGTAAGGGGGTTGAACACTGAAGCTTTCTTT
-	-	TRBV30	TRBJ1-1	CAWSPIDRIDTEAFF	TGTGCCTGGAGTCCCATAGACAGAATAGACACTGAAGCTTTCTTT
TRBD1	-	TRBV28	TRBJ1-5	CASGQAANQPQHF	TGTGCCAGCGGACAGGCCGCAAATCAGCCCCAGCATTTT
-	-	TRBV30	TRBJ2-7	CAWSVIGAEQYF	TGTGCCTGGAGTGTAATAGGGGCCGAGCAGTACTTC
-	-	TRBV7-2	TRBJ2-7	CASSLTQTYEQYF	TGTGCCAGCAGCTTAACACAAACCTACGAGCAGTACTTC
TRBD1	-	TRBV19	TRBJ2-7	CASSTLYGDRVYEQYF	TGTGCCAGTAGTACCCTATACGGGGACAGGGTCTACGAGCAGTACTTC
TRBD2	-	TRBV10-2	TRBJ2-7	CASSRAGGSGEQYF	TGCGCCAGCAGCCGAGCGGGAGGGTCGGGAGAGCAGTACTTC